The next 15 T cell receptor beta chains were all read from a single sample in a study of T cell responses to AZD1222 COVID-19 vaccine. Data came from immunoSEQ multiplex PCR; TCRdb stores just in-frame clones and leaves some out. The sample lists some 130,000 clones, roughly 90% seen once, with 1.5% to 2% in the top ten. The input for sequencing was peripheral blood, taken on day 0 of AZD1222 vaccination. Every receptor here comes from an adult in good health.

CDR3 nucleotide sequence: TGTGCCAGTAGTATGAGAGCGGGAGGCCCAGATACGCAGTATTTT. Translation gives CASSMRAGGPDTQYF. V gene TRBV19 combines with J gene TRBJ2-3; 9 bases match TRBD2. In germline, CDR1 is LNHDA, CDR2 SQIVND (reference sequence). The V gene end was trimmed by 3 bases and the J gene end by 4 bases; junction bases not matched to a gene: 5. CDR3 length: 15 amino acids.

This sequence joins TRBV6-5 and TRBJ1-1; D remains ambiguous. This CDR3 spans 16 amino acids. Looked up from germline, CDR1 is MNHEY and CDR2 is SVGAGI. The V end was cut by 0 bases, the J end by 1 base, with 12 bases between. The CDR3: CASSYSFATGNTEAFF. The DNA of the CDR3 is TGTGCCAGCAGTTACTCTTTCGCGACGGGGAACACTGAAGCTTTCTTT.

The V call is TRBV25-1, the J call TRBJ2-1; no firm D call. V was clipped by 8 bases and J by 8 bases, with 16 bases between them. CDR3 length: 13 residues. Germline CDR1 reads MGHDK; CDR2 reads SYGVNS. CDR3 nucleotides: TGTGCCAGCCTCTCAGGTCCACGGGATGAGCAGTTCTTC. Translating gives CASLSGPRDEQFF. Combining the CDR3 with reference TRBV25-1 and TRBJ2-1 gives the whole variable domain EADIYQTPRYLVIGTGKKITLECSQTMGHDKMYWYQQDPGMELHLIHYSYGVNSTEKGDLSSESTVSRIRTEHFPLTLESARPSHTSQYLCASLSGPRDEQFFGPGTRLTVL.

The chain is built from TRBV7-2 and TRBJ2-7; unclear D gene. The CDR3 is 14 residues long. Trimming shortened V by 6 bases and J by 4 bases, and 16 bases separated the two germline ends. Germline loops: CDR1 SGHTA, CDR2 FQGNSA. The chain's CDR3 is CASRPDPTFYEQYF. The CDR3 region has the DNA TGTGCCAGCAGGCCGGACCCTACGTTTTACGAGCAGTACTTC.

V is TRBV6-1 and J is TRBJ1-5; weak D call: TRBD1 (5 bases). V shed 2 bases and J shed 7 bases, with 12 bases lying between them. Germline values: CDR1 MNHNS, CDR2 SASEGT. The CDR3 sequence is 14 residues long. CDR3 bases: TGTGCCAGCAGTGAATTACAGGCGGCGCAGCCCCAGCATTTT. Protein product: CASSELQAAQPQHF.

This chain uses TRBV27 with TRBJ2-2; no firm D call. Per germline, CDR1 MNHEY and CDR2 SMNVEV (reference sequence). Trimming cost V 2 bases and J 2 bases, with 6 bases left between them. The CDR3 is 14 residues long. The CDR3 region has the DNA TGTGCCAGCAGTTTAGACCGTAACACCGGGGAGCTGTTTTTT. Its protein is CASSLDRNTGELFF.

This clone was counted a single time. The chain combines TRBV6-5 with TRBJ2-5; D not certain. Deletions cut 5 bases from V and 5 bases from J, with 9 bases between. This CDR3 comprises 12 residues. Germline CDR1 reads MNHEY; CDR2 reads SVGAGI. The CDR3, as DNA: TGTGCCAGCAGTAAACAGATGGAGACCCAGTACTTC. Translated: CASSKQMETQYF.

Here the CDR3 DNA reads TGCAGCGTTGGGGGGAATGAGCAGTTCTTC. Its protein product is CSVGGNEQFF. The chain employs TRBV29-1 and TRBJ2-1, with D perhaps matching TRBD1 or TRBD2 (5 bases each). Trimming left V 4 bases short and J 7 bases short, with 5 bases between. Per the germline V gene, CDR1 is SQVTM and CDR2 is ANQGSEA. CDR3 length: 10 residues.

The chain has TRBV6-5 and TRBJ2-5; D call uncertain. Germline CDR1 reads MNHEY; CDR2 reads SVGAGI. Between the trimmed V and J ends, which lost 2 bases and 1 base, there was a span of 8 bases. The length of the CDR3 is 14 residues. The CDR3 spells CASSYANLQETQYF. For the CDR3, the DNA is TGTGCCAGCAGTTACGCCAACCTCCAAGAGACCCAGTACTTC.

V usage is TRBV9 and J usage is TRBJ1-1; D ambiguous. Looked up from germline, CDR1 is SGDLS and CDR2 is YYNGEE. Trimming cost V 2 bases and J 5 bases, with 19 bases left between them. The CDR3 consists of 16 residues. CDR3 sequence reads: CASSVLRGPSKTEAFF. The CDR3 coding sequence is TGTGCCAGCAGCGTCCTCCGGGGTCCTTCCAAAACTGAAGCTTTCTTT.

The chain recombines TRBV27 with TRBJ2-7, with D possibly being TRBD2 (5 bases). This CDR3 has 14 residues. The germline V gene encodes CDR1 MNHEY and CDR2 SMNVEV (reference sequence). The ends were cut back, 4 bases at V and 3 bases at J, with 13 bases in the middle. CDR3 loop: CASSSPGSNYEQYF. The CDR3 region has the DNA TGTGCCAGCAGTTCTCCGGGATCCAACTACGAGCAGTACTTC.

This clone was picked up a small number of times. V usage is TRBV7-9 and J usage is TRBJ1-1, with 12 bases identical to TRBD1. The CDR3 runs 18 residues. Unmatched junction bases numbered 12, after V lost 6 bases and J lost 1 base. CDR1 is SEHNR and CDR2 is FQNEAQ in the germline V gene (reference sequence). The CDR3: CASSSPPGTGGQNTEAFF. The CDR3 region has the DNA TGTGCCAGCAGTTCCCCCCCTGGGACAGGGGGCCAGAACACTGAAGCTTTCTTT. The full variable domain, its missing parts supplied by reference TRBV7-9 and TRBJ1-1, is DTGVSQNPRHKITKRGQNVTFRCDPISEHNRLYWYRQTLGQGPEFLTYFQNEAQLEKSRLLSDRFSAERPKGSFSTLEIQRTEQGDSAMYLCASSSPPGTGGQNTEAFFGQGTRLTVV.

V usage is TRBV15 and J usage is TRBJ2-5, with 8 bases identical to TRBD2. V was pared by 1 base and J by 2 bases, with 9 bases of the junction left unmatched. Germline V gives CDR1 LNHNV, CDR2 YYDKDF (reference sequence). This CDR3 spans 17 amino acids. CDR3 amino acids: CATSRVGSGSHQETQYF. The CDR3 nucleotides are TGTGCCACCAGCAGAGTTGGAAGCGGGAGCCATCAAGAGACCCAGTACTTC.

The rearrangement uses TRBV5-5 and TRBJ1-4, with TRBD1 as a possible D gene (6 bases). Per germline, CDR1 SGHKS and CDR2 YYEKEE (reference sequence). The CDR3 extends over 19 amino acids. V gave up 3 bases and J gave up 3 bases, with 24 bases separating them. CDR3 bases: TGTGCCAGCAGCTCATTAAGGACCTGGAACGGGGGCCCTAATGAAAAACTGTTTTTT. It yields the protein CASSSLRTWNGGPNEKLFF. Full variable domain (outside the CDR3, taken from reference TRBV5-5 and TRBJ1-4): DAGVTQSPTHLIKTRGQQVTLRCSPISGHKSVSWYQQVLGQGPQFIFQYYEKEERGRGNFPDRFSARQFPNYSSELNVNALLLGDSALYLCASSSLRTWNGGPNEKLFFGSGTQLSVL.

This chain joins TRBV18 and TRBJ2-5, with 8 bases that match TRBD2. CDR1 and CDR2 (germline): KGHSH, LQKENI. This CDR3 has 15 amino acids. V dropped 3 bases and J dropped 1; count of bases not matched to a gene: 4. The CDR3 loop reads CASSPPAGVQETQYF. CDR3 DNA: TGTGCCAGCTCACCTCCAGCGGGAGTCCAAGAGACCCAGTACTTC.